These T cell receptor beta chains were read from a single sample in a study of cytomegalovirus exposure and HLA in healthy donors. Sequencing used immunoSEQ multiplex PCR; TCRdb keeps in-frame clones, though not all of them. The sample shows 150,000 or so clones, and around 2.4% sits with its ten largest clones. The material sequenced was PBMCs. These receptors came from a woman younger than 35 in good health and CMV-seronegative. Each CDR3 is given with its conserved first and last residue. The order of the fields is J gene, D gene, V gene, CDR3 protein, CDR3 DNA. A D gene is named only where the DNA matches it firmly.

J: TRBJ1-5; D: TRBD1; V: TRBV30; CDR3: CAWRAGGSNQPQHF; DNA: TGTGCCTGGAGGGCAGGGGGCTCCAATCAGCCCCAGCATTTT
J: TRBJ2-4; D: NA; V: TRBV29-1; CDR3: CSVGEQLAKNIQYF; DNA: TGCAGCGTTGGGGAGCAACTAGCCAAAAACATTCAGTACTTC
J: TRBJ1-2; D: NA; V: TRBV4-2; CDR3: CASSPPEGPNYGYTF; DNA: TGTGCCAGCAGCCCGCCGGAGGGGCCTAACTATGGCTACACCTTC
J: TRBJ1-2; D: NA; V: TRBV28; CDR3: CASSYKGLVYGYTF; DNA: TGTGCCAGCAGTTATAAAGGTCTAGTCTATGGCTACACCTTC
J: TRBJ1-2; D: NA; V: TRBV30; CDR3: CARLRPGLSYGYTF; DNA: TGTGCCCGACTCCGGCCGGGGTTAAGCTATGGCTACACCTTC
J: TRBJ2-5; D: TRBD2; V: TRBV5-6; CDR3: CASSLPSGRGRETQYF; DNA: TGTGCCAGCAGCTTACCTAGCGGGAGAGGTCGGGAGACCCAGTACTTC
J: TRBJ1-1; D: TRBD1; V: TRBV7-9; CDR3: CASSLAGQGSTEAFF; DNA: TGTGCCAGCAGCTTAGCGGGACAGGGAAGCACTGAAGCTTTCTTT
J: TRBJ1-1; D: NA; V: TRBV5-1; CDR3: CASSYQGNTEAFF; DNA: TGCGCCAGCAGCTATCAGGGGAACACTGAAGCTTTCTTT
J: TRBJ2-1; D: TRBD2; V: TRBV4-2; CDR3: CASSPGTSENNEQFF; DNA: TGTGCCAGCAGTCCCGGGACTAGCGAGAACAATGAGCAGTTCTTC
J: TRBJ1-6; D: TRBD1; V: TRBV19; CDR3: CASSSGTGGSPLHF; DNA: TGTGCCAGTAGTTCCGGGACAGGGGGATCACCCCTCCACTTT
J: TRBJ1-5; D: NA; V: TRBV6-1; CDR3: CASSPGRGEPQHF; DNA: TGTGCCAGCAGTCCAGGGAGGGGAGAGCCCCAGCATTTT
J: TRBJ2-3; D: TRBD2; V: TRBV6-6; CDR3: CASSYPGGTDTQYF; DNA: TGTGCCAGCAGTTACCCGGGAGGTACAGATACGCAGTATTTT
J: TRBJ2-5; D: NA; V: TRBV7-8; CDR3: CASSLREQGQETQYF; DNA: TGTGCCAGCAGCCTCAGAGAACAGGGACAAGAGACCCAGTACTTC
J: TRBJ2-2; D: TRBD2; V: TRBV19; CDR3: CASSAASGSRTGELFF; DNA: TGTGCCAGTAGTGCGGCTAGCGGGAGTAGGACCGGGGAGCTGTTTTTT
J: TRBJ1-4; D: TRBD1; V: TRBV25-1; CDR3: CASTRAGGGVGEKLFF; DNA: TGTGCCAGCACCAGGGCAGGGGGCGGGGTAGGAGAAAAACTGTTTTTT
J: TRBJ1-5; D: TRBD1; V: TRBV6-1; CDR3: CASSGVQGATQPQHF; DNA: TGTGCCAGCAGTGGAGTACAGGGGGCAACTCAGCCCCAGCATTTT
J: TRBJ1-1; D: NA; V: TRBV29-1; CDR3: CSAEIGAGRRTEAFF; DNA: TGCAGCGCTGAAATCGGGGCCGGGAGACGGACTGAAGCTTTCTTT
J: TRBJ2-3; D: TRBD2; V: TRBV7-9; CDR3: CASSAPGTITDTQYF; DNA: TGTGCCAGCAGCGCCCCCGGGACTATCACAGATACGCAGTATTTT
J: TRBJ2-7; D: TRBD2; V: TRBV27; CDR3: CASSPTSGRAGRYEQYF; DNA: TGTGCCAGCAGCCCAACTAGCGGGAGGGCCGGTAGGTACGAGCAGTACTTC
J: TRBJ1-2; D: NA; V: TRBV6-1; CDR3: CASSETAGHTNYGYTF; DNA: TGTGCCAGCAGTGAAACAGCCGGACATACAAACTATGGCTACACCTTC
J: TRBJ2-3; D: NA; V: TRBV9; CDR3: CASSVAGLDRTDTQYF; DNA: TGTGCCAGCAGCGTAGCGGGACTGGACCGCACAGATACGCAGTATTTT
J: TRBJ2-1; D: NA; V: TRBV2; CDR3: CASSVGQSSYNEQFF; DNA: TGTGCCAGCAGCGTAGGACAGAGCTCCTACAATGAGCAGTTCTTC
J: TRBJ2-5; D: TRBD1; V: TRBV6-5; CDR3: CASSLGQVLGETQYF; DNA: TGTGCCAGCAGTTTGGGACAGGTCCTAGGGGAGACCCAGTACTTC
J: TRBJ2-4; D: TRBD2; V: TRBV7-6; CDR3: CASSSDHRLAGGFLAKNIQYF; DNA: TGTGCCAGCAGCTCGGATCACAGACTAGCGGGAGGATTCCTAGCCAAAAACATTCAGTACTTC
J: TRBJ1-2; D: TRBD1; V: TRBV28; CDR3: CASSLGQGADYGYTF; DNA: TGTGCCAGCAGTTTAGGGCAGGGGGCAGACTATGGCTACACCTTC
J: TRBJ2-2; D: NA; V: TRBV5-6; CDR3: CASSSPGPPQGTGELFF; DNA: TGTGCCAGCAGCTCGCCGGGACCCCCACAGGGCACCGGGGAGCTGTTTTTT
J: TRBJ1-2; D: TRBD1; V: TRBV19; CDR3: CASRDRGNSYGYTF; DNA: TGTGCCAGCCGGGACAGGGGAAATTCGTACGGCTACACCTTC
J: TRBJ2-2; D: NA; V: TRBV5-6; CDR3: CASSLVASTGELFF; DNA: TGTGCCAGCAGCTTGGTAGCTAGCACCGGGGAGCTGTTTTTT
J: TRBJ2-1; D: NA; V: TRBV30; CDR3: CAWGRDPYNEQFF; DNA: TGTGCCTGGGGGCGAGACCCATACAATGAGCAGTTCTTC
J: TRBJ2-3; D: TRBD2; V: TRBV4-1; CDR3: CASSQMIAGVLRTDTQYF; DNA: TGCGCCAGCAGCCAAATGATAGCGGGAGTTCTAAGAACAGATACGCAGTATTTT
J: TRBJ2-1; D: TRBD2; V: TRBV4-1; CDR3: CASSQDIRAGGGVWNEQFF; DNA: TGCGCCAGCAGCCAAGATATAAGAGCGGGAGGGGGGGTGTGGAATGAGCAGTTCTTC
J: TRBJ2-3; D: TRBD2; V: TRBV4-3; CDR3: CASSQGPAGGRTDTQYF; DNA: TGCGCCAGCAGCCAAGGGCCAGCGGGAGGACGCACAGATACGCAGTATTTT
J: TRBJ2-3; D: TRBD2; V: TRBV5-4; CDR3: CASSFWLAGGADTQYF; DNA: TGTGCCAGCAGCTTTTGGCTAGCGGGAGGAGCAGATACGCAGTATTTT
J: TRBJ2-1; D: TRBD1; V: TRBV4-1; CDR3: CASSQVRTGMDEQFF; DNA: TGCGCCAGCAGCCAAGTTAGGACAGGGATGGATGAGCAGTTCTTC
J: TRBJ2-2; D: TRBD1; V: TRBV27; CDR3: CASRETGDTGELFF; DNA: TGTGCCAGCAGAGAGACAGGGGACACCGGGGAGCTGTTTTTT
J: TRBJ1-2; D: TRBD1; V: TRBV9; CDR3: CASSPNDRGDGYTF; DNA: TGTGCCAGCAGCCCGAACGACAGGGGAGATGGCTACACCTTC
J: TRBJ1-1; D: NA; V: TRBV15; CDR3: CATSRDSSSSTEAFF; DNA: TGTGCCACCAGCAGAGATTCCTCGTCCAGCACTGAAGCTTTCTTT
J: TRBJ1-4; D: NA; V: TRBV5-6; CDR3: CASSLRLAREKLFF; DNA: TGTGCCAGCAGCTTGAGACTGGCGAGAGAAAAACTGTTTTTT
J: TRBJ1-5; D: NA; V: TRBV19; CDR3: CASTVRENQPQHF; DNA: TGTGCCAGTACTGTGAGGGAAAATCAGCCCCAGCATTTT
J: TRBJ1-5; D: NA; V: TRBV19; CDR3: CASSIQRSNQPQHF; DNA: TGTGCCAGTAGTATACAGCGTAGCAATCAGCCCCAGCATTTT
J: TRBJ1-2; D: NA; V: TRBV5-6; CDR3: CASSLEARGGYTF; DNA: TGTGCCAGCAGCTTGGAAGCCAGGGGAGGCTACACCTTC
J: TRBJ2-1; D: NA; V: TRBV30; CDR3: CAWSGSTYNEQFF; DNA: TGTGCCTGGAGCGGGAGCACCTACAATGAGCAGTTCTTC
J: TRBJ2-3; D: NA; V: TRBV27; CDR3: CTSSFGSTDTQYF; DNA: TGTACCAGCAGTTTTGGCAGCACAGATACGCAGTATTTT